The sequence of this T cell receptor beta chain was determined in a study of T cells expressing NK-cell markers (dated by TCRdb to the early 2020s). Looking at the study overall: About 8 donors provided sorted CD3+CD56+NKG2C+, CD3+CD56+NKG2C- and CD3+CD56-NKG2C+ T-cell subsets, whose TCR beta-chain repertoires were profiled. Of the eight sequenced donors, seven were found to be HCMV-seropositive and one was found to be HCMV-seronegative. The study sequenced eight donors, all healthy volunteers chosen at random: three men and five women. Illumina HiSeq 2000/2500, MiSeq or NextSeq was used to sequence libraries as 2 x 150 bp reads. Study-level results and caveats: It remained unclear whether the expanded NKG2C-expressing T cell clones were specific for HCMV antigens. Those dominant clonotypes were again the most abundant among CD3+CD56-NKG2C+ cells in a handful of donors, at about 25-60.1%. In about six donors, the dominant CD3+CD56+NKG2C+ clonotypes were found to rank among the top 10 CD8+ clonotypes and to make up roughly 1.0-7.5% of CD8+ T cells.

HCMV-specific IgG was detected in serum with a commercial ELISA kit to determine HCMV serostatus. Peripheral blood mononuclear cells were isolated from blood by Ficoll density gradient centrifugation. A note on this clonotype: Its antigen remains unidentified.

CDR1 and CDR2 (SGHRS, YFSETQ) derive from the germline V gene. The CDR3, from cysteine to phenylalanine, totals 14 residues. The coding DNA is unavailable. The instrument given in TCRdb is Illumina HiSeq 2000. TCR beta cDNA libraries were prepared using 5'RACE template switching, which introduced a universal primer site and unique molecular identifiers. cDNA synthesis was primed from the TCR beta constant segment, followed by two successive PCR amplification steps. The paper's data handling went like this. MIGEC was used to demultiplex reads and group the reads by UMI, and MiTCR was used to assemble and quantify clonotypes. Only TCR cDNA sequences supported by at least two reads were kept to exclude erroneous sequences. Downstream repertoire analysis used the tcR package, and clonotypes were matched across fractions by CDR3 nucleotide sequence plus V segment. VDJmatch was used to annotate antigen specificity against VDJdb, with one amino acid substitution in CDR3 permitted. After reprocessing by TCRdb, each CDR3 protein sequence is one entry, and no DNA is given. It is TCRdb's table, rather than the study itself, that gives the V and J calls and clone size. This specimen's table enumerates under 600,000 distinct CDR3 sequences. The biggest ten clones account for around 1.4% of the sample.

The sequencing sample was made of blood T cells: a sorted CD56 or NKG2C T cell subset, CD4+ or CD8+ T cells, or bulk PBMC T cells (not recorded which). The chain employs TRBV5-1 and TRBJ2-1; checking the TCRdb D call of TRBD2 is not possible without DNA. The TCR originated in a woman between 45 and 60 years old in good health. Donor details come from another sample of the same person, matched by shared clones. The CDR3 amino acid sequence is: CATGLAGGGNEQFF.